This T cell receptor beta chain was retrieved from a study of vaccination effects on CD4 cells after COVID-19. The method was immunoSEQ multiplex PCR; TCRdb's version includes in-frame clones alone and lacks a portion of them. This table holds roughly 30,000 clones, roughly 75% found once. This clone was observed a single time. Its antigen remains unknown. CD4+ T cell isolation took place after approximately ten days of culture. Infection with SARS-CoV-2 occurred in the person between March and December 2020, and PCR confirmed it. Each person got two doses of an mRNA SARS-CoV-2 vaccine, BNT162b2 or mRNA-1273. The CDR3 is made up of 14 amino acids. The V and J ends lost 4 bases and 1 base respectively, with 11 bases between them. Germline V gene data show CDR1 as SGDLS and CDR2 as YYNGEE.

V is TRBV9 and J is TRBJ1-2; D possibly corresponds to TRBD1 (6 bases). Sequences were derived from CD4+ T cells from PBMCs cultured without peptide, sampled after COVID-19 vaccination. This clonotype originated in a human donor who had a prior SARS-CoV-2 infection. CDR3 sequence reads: CASSLQGFNYGYTF. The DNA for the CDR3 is TGTGCCAGCAGCTTACAGGGCTTTAACTATGGCTACACCTTC.